The rows below give T cell receptor beta chains drawn from one sample of a study of Ad26.COV2.S vaccination and SARS-CoV-2 variants. Using immunoSEQ multiplex PCR, the repertoire was profiled, and TCRdb retains in-frame clones only, with some absent. This sample has 300,000 to 400,000 clones, with around 89% found just once. The material was peripheral blood, obtained in a trial of Ad26.COV2.S vaccine versus placebo. Receptor source: a person aged 18-65 years who received the Ad26.COV2.S COVID-19 vaccine or a placebo. Both conserved end residues are part of each CDR3. Each record gives: V gene, CDR3 protein.

>TRBV4-3
CASSQTRGGGVNEQFF
>TRBV20-1
CSASYQGTRQPQHF
>TRBV4-1
CAPGTGRLDTQYF
>TRBV27
CASSFTRQETQYF
>TRBV19
CASSISQGHNQPQHF
>TRBV18
CASSPHPGYNEQFF
>TRBV7-9
CASSLSGETVKSKGQFF
>TRBV5-6
CASSRLAMRQGRPYEQYF
>TRBV7-9
CASQTSDRADAGELFF
>TRBV27
CASRAGTGYEKLFF
>TRBV20-1
CSASLDRILFF
>TRBV19
CASQADNLFTGELFF
>TRBV5-6
CASSLVGAAPGYTF
>TRBV7-9
CASSPDTGANTGELFF